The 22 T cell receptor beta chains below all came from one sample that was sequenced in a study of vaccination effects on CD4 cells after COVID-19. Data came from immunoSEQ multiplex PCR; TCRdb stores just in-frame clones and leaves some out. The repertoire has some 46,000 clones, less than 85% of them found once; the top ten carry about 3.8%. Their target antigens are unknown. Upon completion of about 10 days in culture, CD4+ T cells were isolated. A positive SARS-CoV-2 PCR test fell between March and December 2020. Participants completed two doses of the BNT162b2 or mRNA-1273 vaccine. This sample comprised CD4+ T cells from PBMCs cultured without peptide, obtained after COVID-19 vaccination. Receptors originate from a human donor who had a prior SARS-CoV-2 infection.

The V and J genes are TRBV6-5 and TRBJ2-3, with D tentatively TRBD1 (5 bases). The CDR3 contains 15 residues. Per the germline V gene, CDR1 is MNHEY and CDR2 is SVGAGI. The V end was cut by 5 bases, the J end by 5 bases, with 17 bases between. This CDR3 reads CASSISTAQLDTQYF. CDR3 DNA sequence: TGTGCCAGCAGTATCTCGACAGCTCAACTAGATACGCAGTATTTT.

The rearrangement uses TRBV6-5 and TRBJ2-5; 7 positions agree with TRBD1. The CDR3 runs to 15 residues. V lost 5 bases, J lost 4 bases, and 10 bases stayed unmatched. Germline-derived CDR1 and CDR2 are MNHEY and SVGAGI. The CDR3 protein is CASSPQGMLGETQYF. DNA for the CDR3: TGTGCCAGCAGTCCACAGGGGATGTTGGGAGAGACCCAGTACTTC.

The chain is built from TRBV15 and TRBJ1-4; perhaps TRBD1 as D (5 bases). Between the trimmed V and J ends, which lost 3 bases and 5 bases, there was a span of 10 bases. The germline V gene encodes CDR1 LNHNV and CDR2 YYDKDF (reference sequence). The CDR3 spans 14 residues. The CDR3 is CATSRGGRNEKLFF. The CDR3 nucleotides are TGTGCCACCAGCAGGGGGGGTAGAAATGAAAAACTGTTTTTT.

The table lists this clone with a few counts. The CDR3 sequence is CASRTGIEGSPLHF. The CDR3 coding sequence is TGTGCCAGCAGGACCGGGATAGAGGGTTCACCCCTCCACTTT. The chain carries TRBV14 and TRBJ1-6; D ambiguous. V shed 6 bases and J shed 9 bases, with 15 bases lying between them. CDR3 length: 14 residues. Germline V lookup: CDR1 SGHDN, CDR2 FVKESK. The complete variable domain, with remaining parts taken from reference TRBV14 and TRBJ1-6, reads EAGVTQFPSHSVIEKGQTVTLRCDPISGHDNLYWYRRVMGKEIKFLLHFVKESKQDESGMPNNRFLAERTGGTYSTLKVQPAELEDSGVYFCASRTGIEGSPLHFGNGTRLTVT.

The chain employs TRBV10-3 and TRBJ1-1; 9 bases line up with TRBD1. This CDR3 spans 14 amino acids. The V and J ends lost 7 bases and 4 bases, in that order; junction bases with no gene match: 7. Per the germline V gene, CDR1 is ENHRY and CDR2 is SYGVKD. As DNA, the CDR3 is TGTGCCATCAATTCCGACAGGGGGGTCACTGAAGCTTTCTTT. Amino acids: CAINSDRGVTEAFF.

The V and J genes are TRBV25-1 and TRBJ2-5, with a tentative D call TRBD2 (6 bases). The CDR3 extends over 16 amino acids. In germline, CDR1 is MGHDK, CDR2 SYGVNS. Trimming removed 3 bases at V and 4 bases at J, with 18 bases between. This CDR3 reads CASSDGGRRVSETQYF. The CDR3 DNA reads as TGTGCCAGCAGTGACGGGGGACGGAGGGTATCAGAGACCCAGTACTTC.

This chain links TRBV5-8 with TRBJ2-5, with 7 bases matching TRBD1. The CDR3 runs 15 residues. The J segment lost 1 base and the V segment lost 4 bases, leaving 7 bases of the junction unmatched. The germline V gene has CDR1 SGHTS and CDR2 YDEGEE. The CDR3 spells CASSKGAEGQETQYF. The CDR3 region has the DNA TGTGCCAGCAGCAAGGGGGCAGAGGGCCAAGAGACCCAGTACTTC.

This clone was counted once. CDR3 region: CASSLYRGAGYGYTF. The CDR3 nucleotides read TGTGCCAGCAGCCTTTACAGGGGCGCGGGCTATGGCTACACCTTC. The rearrangement uses TRBV6-5 and TRBJ1-2, with TRBD1 matching over 7 bases. Germline CDR1 is MNHEY and CDR2 is SVGAGI. The CDR3 totals 15 residues. Trimming took 6 bases from V and 4 from J; bases not matched to a gene: 11.

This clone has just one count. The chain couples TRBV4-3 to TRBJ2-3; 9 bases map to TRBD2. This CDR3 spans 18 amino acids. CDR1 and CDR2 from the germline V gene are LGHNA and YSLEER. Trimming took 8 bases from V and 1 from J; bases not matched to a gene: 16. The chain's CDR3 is CASSRSLAGTGGTDTQYF. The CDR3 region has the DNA TGCGCCAGCTCCCGCTCACTAGCGGGCACTGGGGGCACAGATACGCAGTATTTT.

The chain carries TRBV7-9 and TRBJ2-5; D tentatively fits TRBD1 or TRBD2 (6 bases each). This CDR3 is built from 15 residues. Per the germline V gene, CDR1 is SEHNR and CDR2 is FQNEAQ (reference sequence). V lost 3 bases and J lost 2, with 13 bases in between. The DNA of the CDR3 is TGTGCCAGCAGCTTCTGGGGGGCGTCGCAAGAGACCCAGTACTTC. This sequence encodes CASSFWGASQETQYF. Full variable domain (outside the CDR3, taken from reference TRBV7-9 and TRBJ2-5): DTGVSQNPRHKITKRGQNVTFRCDPISEHNRLYWYRQTLGQGPEFLTYFQNEAQLEKSRLLSDRFSAERPKGSFSTLEIQRTEQGDSAMYLCASSFWGASQETQYFGPGTRLLVL.

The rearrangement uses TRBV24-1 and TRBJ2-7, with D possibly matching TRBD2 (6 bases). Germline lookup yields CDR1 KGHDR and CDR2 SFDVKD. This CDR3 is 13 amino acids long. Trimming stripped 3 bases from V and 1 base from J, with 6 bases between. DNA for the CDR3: TGTGCCACCAGTGATGCGGGGTCCTACGAGCAGTACTTC. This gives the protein CATSDAGSYEQYF.

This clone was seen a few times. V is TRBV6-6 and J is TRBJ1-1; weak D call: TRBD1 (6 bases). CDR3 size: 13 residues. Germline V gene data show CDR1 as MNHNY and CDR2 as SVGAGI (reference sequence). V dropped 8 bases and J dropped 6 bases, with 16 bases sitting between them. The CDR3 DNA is TGTGCCAGCGTCTCACAGGGAGGGTCTGAAGCTTTCTTT. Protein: CASVSQGGSEAFF.

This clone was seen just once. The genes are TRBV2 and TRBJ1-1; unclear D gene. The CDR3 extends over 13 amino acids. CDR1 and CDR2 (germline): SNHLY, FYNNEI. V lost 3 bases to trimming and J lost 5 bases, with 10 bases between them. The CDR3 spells CASSEVWETEAFF. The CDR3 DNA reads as TGTGCCAGCAGTGAGGTGTGGGAGACTGAAGCTTTCTTT.

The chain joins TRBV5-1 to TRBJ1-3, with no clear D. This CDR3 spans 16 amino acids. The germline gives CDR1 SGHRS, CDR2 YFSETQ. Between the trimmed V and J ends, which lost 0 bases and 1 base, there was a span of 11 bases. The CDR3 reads CASSLALGGSGNTIYF. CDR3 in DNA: TGCGCCAGCAGCTTGGCCCTCGGCGGGTCTGGAAACACCATATATTTT.

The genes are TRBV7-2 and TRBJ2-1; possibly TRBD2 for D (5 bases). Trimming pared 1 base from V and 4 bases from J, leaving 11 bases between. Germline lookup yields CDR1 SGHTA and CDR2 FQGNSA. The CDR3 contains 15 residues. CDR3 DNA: TGTGCCAGCAGCTTAGGTACTAGTGGGTACAATGAGCAGTTCTTC. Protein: CASSLGTSGYNEQFF.

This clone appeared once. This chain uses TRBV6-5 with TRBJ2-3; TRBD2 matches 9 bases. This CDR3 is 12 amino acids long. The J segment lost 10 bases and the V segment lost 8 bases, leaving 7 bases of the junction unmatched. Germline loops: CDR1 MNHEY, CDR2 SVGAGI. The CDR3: CASGTRGGPQYF. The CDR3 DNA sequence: TGTGCCAGCGGGACGCGGGGGGGTCCGCAGTATTTT.

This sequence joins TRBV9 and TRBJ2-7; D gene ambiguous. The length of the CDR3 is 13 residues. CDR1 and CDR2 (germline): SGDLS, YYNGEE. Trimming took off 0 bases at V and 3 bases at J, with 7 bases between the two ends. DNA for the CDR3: TGTGCCAGCAGCGTAGATGGCGGCTACGAGCAGTACTTC. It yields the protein CASSVDGGYEQYF.

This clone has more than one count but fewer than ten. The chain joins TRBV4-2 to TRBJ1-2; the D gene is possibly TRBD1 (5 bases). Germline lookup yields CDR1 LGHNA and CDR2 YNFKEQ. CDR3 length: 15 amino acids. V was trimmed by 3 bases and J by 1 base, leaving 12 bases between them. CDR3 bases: TGTGCCAGCAGCCACAAAGGGGTGAATAACTATGGCTACACCTTC. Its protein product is CASSHKGVNNYGYTF.

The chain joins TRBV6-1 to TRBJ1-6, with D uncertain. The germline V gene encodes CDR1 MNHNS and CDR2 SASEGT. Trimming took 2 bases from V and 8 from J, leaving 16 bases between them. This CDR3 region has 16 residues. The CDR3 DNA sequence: TGTGCCAGCAGTGAAAGTTACAAGCCCCGGGATTCACCCCTCCACTTT. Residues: CASSESYKPRDSPLHF.

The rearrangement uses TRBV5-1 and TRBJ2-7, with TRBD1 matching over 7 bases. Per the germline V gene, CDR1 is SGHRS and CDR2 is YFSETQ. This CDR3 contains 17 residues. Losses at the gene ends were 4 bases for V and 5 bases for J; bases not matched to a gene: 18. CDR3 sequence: CASSPHFPDRVYNEQYF. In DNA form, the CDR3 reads TGCGCCAGCAGCCCTCACTTTCCAGACAGGGTTTACAACGAGCAGTACTTC.

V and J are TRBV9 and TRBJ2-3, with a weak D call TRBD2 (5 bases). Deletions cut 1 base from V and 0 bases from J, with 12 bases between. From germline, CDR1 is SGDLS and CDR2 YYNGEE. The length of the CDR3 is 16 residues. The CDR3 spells CASSVSGGRSTDTQYF. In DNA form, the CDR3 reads TGTGCCAGCAGCGTATCCGGCGGGCGAAGCACAGATACGCAGTATTTT.

CDR3 coding DNA: TGTGCCAGCAGCCAAACCGGGACAGGGGGCTTTTACTATGGCTACACCTTC. This translates into CASSQTGTGGFYYGYTF. The chain carries TRBV14 and TRBJ1-2; 12 bases agree with TRBD1. The V segment lost 2 bases and the J segment 3 bases; nucleotides outside the gene matches: 7. Per the germline V gene, CDR1 is SGHDN and CDR2 is FVKESK. The length of the CDR3 is 17 residues. Complete variable domain (other parts from reference TRBV14 and TRBJ1-2): EAGVTQFPSHSVIEKGQTVTLRCDPISGHDNLYWYRRVMGKEIKFLLHFVKESKQDESGMPNNRFLAERTGGTYSTLKVQPAELEDSGVYFCASSQTGTGGFYYGYTFGSGTRLTVV.